Shown below are 4 T cell receptor beta chains from a single sample sequenced in a study of blood T cell repertoires in COVID-19. Some clones are missing from TCRdb's copy, which holds only in-frame ones; the method was immunoSEQ multiplex PCR. The table has tens of thousands of clones, approximately 85% seen once. Sequenced material: peripheral blood. These receptors all stem from a man in his fifties or sixties with active COVID-19.

This chain links TRBV18 with TRBJ2-1; D is perhaps TRBD2 (6 bases). The CDR3 has 15 amino acids. V lost 1 base, J lost 4 bases, and 11 bases lay in between. Per germline, CDR1 KGHSH and CDR2 LQKENI. CDR3 in amino acids: CASSPLAGTYNEQFF. DNA of the CDR3: TGTGCCAGCTCACCACTGGCAGGGACTTACAATGAGCAGTTCTTC.

CDR3 in amino acids: CTVYRGETQYF. As DNA, the CDR3 is TGCACGGTGTATCGGGGGGAGACCCAGTACTTC. The rearrangement links TRBV29-1 to TRBJ2-5; TRBD2 is a possible D gene (6 bases). Per the germline V gene, CDR1 is SQVTM and CDR2 is ANQGSEA. The CDR3 contains 11 residues.

The chain uses TRBV9 and TRBJ2-7, with D possibly TRBD2 on 6 matching bases. Germline V gives CDR1 SGDLS, CDR2 YYNGEE. V was shortened by 0 bases and J by 3 bases, with 16 bases between the two germline ends. This CDR3 has 16 residues. In nucleotides, the CDR3 is TGTGCCAGCAGCGTAGGACTAGACAGCGGAATCTACGAGCAGTACTTC. It codes for CASSVGLDSGIYEQYF.

The sample holds one count of this clone. The CDR3 coding sequence is TGTGCCAGCAGTGAATCCGCTGCGGGAGGGGCTGAGCAGTTCTTC. This gives the protein CASSESAAGGAEQFF. The chain couples TRBV25-1 to TRBJ2-1, with 9 bases aligning to TRBD2. V gave up 1 base and J gave up 9 bases; unmatched junction bases: 7. The CDR3 totals 15 residues. CDR1 is MGHDK, CDR2 SYGVNS, per germline.